A selection of T cell receptor beta chains follows, all from one sample in a study of blood T cell repertoires in COVID-19. Assay: immunoSEQ multiplex PCR; the TCRdb copy retains only in-frame clones and omits some. The profile shows under 200,000 clones, roughly 88% of them singletons. Source material: PBMCs or T cells enriched from blood (not recorded which). These TCRs come from a man aged 35 to 55 with acute COVID-19. Each CDR3 is given with its conserved first and last residue. D genes are given only for firm matches. Clone size is shown for a subset of rows, as once, few, many or a class of expanded clone.

cdr3_aa cdr3_nt clone_size j_call d_call v_call
CATSDRTLTATGELFF TGTGCCACCAGTGACCGTACCTTGACAGCCACCGGGGAGCTGTTTTTT - TRBJ2-2 - TRBV24-1
CSVEGADGYTF TGCAGCGTTGAAGGCGCCGATGGCTACACCTTC - TRBJ1-2 - TRBV29-1
CAWSRGPINSPLHF TGTGCCTGGAGTCGCGGGCCGATAAATTCACCCCTCCACTTT - TRBJ1-6 - TRBV30
CASSLGLAGGRETQYF TGTGCCAGCAGTTTAGGGTTAGCGGGAGGTCGGGAGACCCAGTACTTC - TRBJ2-5 TRBD2 TRBV27
CASSVTDSGSTEAFF TGTGCCAGCAGCGTGACGGACAGCGGATCAACTGAAGCTTTCTTT - TRBJ1-1 - TRBV9
CASSYSAGALEQFF TGTGCCAGCAGTTACTCGGCGGGAGCCCTTGAGCAGTTCTTC - TRBJ2-1 TRBD2 TRBV6-6
CASSTGEGTYEQYF TGCGCCAGCAGCACCGGGGAGGGGACCTACGAGCAGTACTTC - TRBJ2-7 TRBD2 TRBV5-1
CAWSVGGSETQYF TGTGCCTGGAGTGTAGGGGGCTCGGAGACCCAGTACTTC - TRBJ2-5 TRBD1 TRBV30
CASSSSLGEQYF TGTGCCAGCAGCTCATCCCTAGGCGAGCAGTACTTC - TRBJ2-7 - TRBV7-9
CASSSHPRQGRETQYF TGTGCCAGCAGTTCCCACCCGAGACAGGGCCGAGAGACCCAGTACTTC few TRBJ2-5 TRBD1 TRBV6-5
CASSPGTSDTDTQYF TGTGCCAGCAGCCCCGGGACTAGCGACACAGATACGCAGTATTTT - TRBJ2-3 TRBD2 TRBV4-2
CASSEDVGTASNQPQHF TGTGCCAGCAGTGAAGATGTGGGGACAGCCTCTAATCAGCCCCAGCATTTT - TRBJ1-5 TRBD1 TRBV6-1
CASSYSTAYEQYF TGTGCCAGCAGTTACTCCACGGCCTACGAGCAGTACTTC - TRBJ2-7 - TRBV6-5
CASSLAVATEAFF TGTGCCAGCAGCTTAGCTGTGGCAACTGAAGCTTTCTTT - TRBJ1-1 - TRBV7-9
CASSPLGSETQYF TGTGCCAGCAGTCCCCTAGGTTCAGAGACCCAGTACTTC - TRBJ2-5 - TRBV6-1
CASSLGLAGAEEQYF TGCGCCAGCAGCTTGGGATTAGCGGGAGCGGAGGAGCAGTACTTC - TRBJ2-7 TRBD2 TRBV5-1
CASSRAGVRNIQYF TGTGCCAGCAGCCGAGCAGGGGTTCGTAACATTCAGTACTTC - TRBJ2-4 - TRBV6-5
CASSLAKSSEQYF TGTGCCAGCAGCTTAGCGAAGAGTTCCGAGCAGTACTTC - TRBJ2-7 - TRBV7-6
CAISESGGVAKNIQYF TGTGCCATCAGTGAGTCGGGGGGGGTGGCCAAAAACATTCAGTACTTC - TRBJ2-4 TRBD2 TRBV10-3
CASLRPITSGRAGADTQYF TGTGCCAGCCTACGCCCCATCACTAGCGGGAGGGCCGGGGCAGATACGCAGTATTTT once TRBJ2-3 TRBD2 TRBV28
CASSELAKNIQYF TGTGCCAGCAGTGAACTAGCCAAAAACATTCAGTACTTC - TRBJ2-4 - TRBV6-1
CASSPALPRGLPYEQYF TGTGCCAGCAGCCCAGCACTCCCCCGGGGATTACCTTACGAGCAGTACTTC - TRBJ2-7 - TRBV7-8
CASSQGTGRNTIYF TGCGCCAGCAGCCAAGGGACAGGTAGAAACACCATATATTTT - TRBJ1-3 TRBD1 TRBV4-1